Listed below are T cell receptor beta chains from one sample, sequenced in a study of cytomegalovirus exposure and HLA in healthy donors. Clones were sequenced by immunoSEQ multiplex PCR, and TCRdb holds only the in-frame ones, with some missing. The sample consists of a few hundred thousand clones, 80% to 95% of them appearing once. What was sequenced was PBMCs. These receptors all stem from a woman aged 25 to 39 in good health and CMV-seronegative. Both conserved end residues are part of each CDR3. The D gene is left open where the match is weak. The listing skips clone size in some rows; elsewhere it reads once, few, many or a size class.

TRBD2	TRBV7-9	.	TRBJ2-1	CASSLVLAGGEQFF	TGTGCCAGCAGCTTAGTTCTAGCGGGCGGGGAGCAGTTCTTC
.	TRBV9	.	TRBJ2-5	CASSLQTGYQETQYF	TGTGCCAGCAGCCTCCAGACAGGTTACCAAGAGACCCAGTACTTC
.	TRBV6-1	.	TRBJ1-1	CASSVERLISFMNTEAFF	TGTGCCAGCAGTGTCGAGAGATTAATCAGTTTCATGAACACTGAAGCTTTCTTT
TRBD1	TRBV6-1	many	TRBJ1-2	CASSEQMGDRIYGYTF	TGTGCCAGCAGTGAACAGATGGGGGACAGGATTTATGGCTACACCTTC
TRBD1	TRBV9	.	TRBJ2-7	CASSRDGQGDEQYF	TGTGCCAGCAGTCGGGACGGACAGGGGGACGAGCAGTACTTC
TRBD1	TRBV7-2	.	TRBJ2-7	CASSRQTGTVSYEQYF	TGTGCCAGCAGTCGACAGACCGGGACAGTATCCTACGAGCAGTACTTC
TRBD2	TRBV7-9	once	TRBJ2-1	CASSLGPGLNYNEQFF	TGTGCCAGCAGCTTAGGGCCGGGACTAAACTACAATGAGCAGTTCTTC
.	TRBV19	.	TRBJ1-1	CASRSSGVMSWTEAFF	TGTGCCAGTAGATCCAGCGGGGTAATGAGTTGGACTGAAGCTTTCTTT
.	TRBV5-1	.	TRBJ2-2	CASSSFLREPEGAGELFF	TGCGCCAGCAGCTCTTTTTTGCGGGAGCCTGAGGGGGCCGGGGAGCTGTTTTTT
.	TRBV30	.	TRBJ1-1	CAWRLGTGNTEAFF	TGTGCCTGGAGGTTGGGCACAGGGAACACTGAAGCTTTCTTT
.	TRBV30	once	TRBJ2-7	CAFGTIYEQYF	TGTGCCTTCGGGACGATCTACGAGCAGTACTTC
TRBD2	TRBV27	.	TRBJ2-1	CASRLLGGSSYNEQFF	TGTGCCAGCAGACTACTGGGCGGGAGCTCCTACAATGAGCAGTTCTTC
.	TRBV7-3	once	TRBJ2-1	CASSLTLQVDSYNEQFF	TGTGCCAGCAGCTTAACGTTGCAGGTGGACTCCTACAATGAGCAGTTCTTC
TRBD2	TRBV6-1	.	TRBJ2-5	CASSEERAGGWEETQYF	TGTGCCAGCAGTGAAGAGCGCGCGGGGGGCTGGGAAGAGACCCAGTACTTC
.	TRBV19	.	TRBJ2-7	CASSTELRAYEQYF	TGTGCCAGTAGTACGGAGCTTCGAGCGTACGAGCAGTACTTC
.	TRBV25-1	once	TRBJ2-3	CASSEYGRTDTQYF	TGTGCCAGCAGTGAATACGGCCGCACAGATACGCAGTATTTT
.	TRBV27	.	TRBJ2-1	CASSLSAPLGEQFF	TGTGCCAGCAGTTTATCGGCCCCCTTGGGTGAGCAGTTCTTC
TRBD2	TRBV19	.	TRBJ2-7	CASSLGLHYDEQYF	TGTGCCAGTAGCCTGGGACTACACTACGACGAGCAGTACTTC
.	TRBV28	.	TRBJ2-7	CASKKRTDNYEQYF	TGTGCCAGCAAAAAGCGGACAGACAACTACGAGCAGTACTTC
.	TRBV9	once	TRBJ2-2	CASSLGLPGPTGELFF	TGTGCCAGCAGCCTAGGACTCCCAGGTCCGACCGGGGAGCTGTTTTTT
TRBD1	TRBV7-8	.	TRBJ1-2	CASSLGTGIRGYTF	TGTGCCAGCAGCTTAGGGACAGGGATACGTGGCTACACCTTC
.	TRBV7-3	.	TRBJ2-2	CASSRGPATGELFF	TGTGCCAGCAGCAGGGGACCCGCCACCGGGGAGCTGTTTTTT
TRBD2	TRBV27	.	TRBJ2-1	CASSTGLASYNEQFF	TGTGCCAGCAGTACGGGACTAGCGTCCTACAATGAGCAGTTCTTC
TRBD2	TRBV2	.	TRBJ2-3	CASSGQGGVLAGLTDTQYF	TGTGCCAGCAGTGGGCAGGGAGGGGTGCTAGCGGGACTCACAGATACGCAGTATTTT
TRBD1	TRBV7-9	.	TRBJ2-7	CASSSRDRGYEQYF	TGTGCCAGCAGCTCCCGGGACAGGGGTTACGAGCAGTACTTC
.	TRBV30	.	TRBJ2-7	CAWRLSNAYEQYF	TGTGCCTGGAGACTTAGTAACGCCTACGAGCAGTACTTC
TRBD1	TRBV27	.	TRBJ2-7	CASSHTRDRGEYEQYF	TGTGCCAGCAGTCACACCAGGGACAGGGGGGAATACGAGCAGTACTTC
.	TRBV27	.	TRBJ2-2	CASSPGQNTGELFF	TGTGCCAGCAGTCCGGGACAGAACACCGGGGAGCTGTTTTTT
.	TRBV5-4	.	TRBJ1-2	CASSLDTGFTLNYGYTF	TGTGCCAGCAGCTTAGACACAGGTTTCACCTTGAACTATGGCTACACCTTC
.	TRBV10-3	.	TRBJ2-7	CAITQESSYEQYF	TGTGCCATCACGCAGGAGAGCTCCTACGAGCAGTACTTC
.	TRBV19	.	TRBJ2-1	CASSIGQGQNEQFF	TGTGCCAGTAGTATCGGGCAGGGCCAGAATGAGCAGTTCTTC
.	TRBV11-2	.	TRBJ1-4	CASSLSSGGLHEKLFF	TGTGCCAGCAGCTTATCATCGGGGGGACTGCATGAAAAACTGTTTTTT
TRBD1	TRBV6-5	.	TRBJ2-7	CASSSQQGDEQYF	TGTGCCAGCAGTTCACAACAGGGGGACGAGCAGTACTTC
TRBD2	TRBV5-4	.	TRBJ2-1	CASSLAGTSGRNEQFF	TGTGCCAGCAGCTTGGCCGGGACTAGCGGGAGAAATGAGCAGTTCTTC
TRBD2	TRBV5-1	.	TRBJ2-3	CASSLVLAGTTDTQYF	TGCGCCAGCAGCTTGGTACTAGCGGGGACCACAGATACGCAGTATTTT
.	TRBV7-3	.	TRBJ2-2	CASSSFGVAGSSTGELFF	TGTGCCAGCAGCTCGTTTGGGGTGGCGGGATCTAGCACCGGGGAGCTGTTTTTT
.	TRBV5-1	.	TRBJ2-5	CASSLAAKETQYF	TGCGCCAGCAGCTTGGCAGCGAAAGAGACCCAGTACTTC
.	TRBV30	.	TRBJ1-2	CAWSVQEGSGYTF	TGTGCCTGGAGTGTACAGGAGGGATCTGGCTACACCTTC
TRBD1	TRBV25-1	.	TRBJ2-7	CASSGTGDYEQYF	TGTGCCAGCAGTGGGACAGGGGACTACGAGCAGTACTTC
.	TRBV6-1	once	TRBJ2-2	CASRQPGTRVGELFF	TGTGCCAGCAGACAACCCGGGACACGGGTTGGGGAGCTGTTTTTT
.	TRBV5-1	.	TRBJ2-1	CASSLENPSSYNEQFF	TGCGCCAGCAGCTTGGAGAACCCGAGCTCCTACAATGAGCAGTTCTTC
TRBD1	TRBV5-6	.	TRBJ2-6	CASRHGTGLSGANVLTF	TGTGCCAGCAGGCACGGGACAGGCCTCTCTGGGGCCAACGTCCTGACTTTC
.	TRBV19	.	TRBJ2-7	CASSFLYEQYF	TGTGCCAGTAGTTTCCTCTACGAGCAGTACTTC
.	TRBV11-3	.	TRBJ2-2	CASSLGGTGELFF	TGTGCCAGCAGCTTAGGAGGCACCGGGGAGCTGTTTTTT
.	TRBV27	.	TRBJ2-7	CASSPEDPTLLGGAYEQYF	TGTGCCAGCAGCCCGGAGGATCCAACCTTACTTGGAGGGGCCTACGAGCAGTACTTC
.	TRBV30	.	TRBJ1-5	CAWSNGGPQHF	TGTGCCTGGAGTAACGGGGGGCCCCAGCATTTT
TRBD2	TRBV10-2	.	TRBJ2-3	CATRASGGSDTQYF	TGCGCCACCAGGGCTAGCGGGGGGTCAGATACGCAGTATTTT
TRBD1	TRBV5-1	.	TRBJ1-1	CASRAETGGEAFF	TGCGCCAGCAGGGCGGAGACAGGGGGTGAAGCTTTCTTT
TRBD2	TRBV7-2	.	TRBJ2-2	CASSADSGRASWELFF	TGTGCCAGCAGCGCAGACAGCGGGAGGGCCTCGTGGGAGCTGTTTTTT
.	TRBV6-1	few	TRBJ1-5	CASSEDVGRGGQPQHF	TGTGCCAGCAGTGAAGACGTTGGCAGGGGAGGACAGCCCCAGCATTTT
TRBD1	TRBV27	.	TRBJ1-4	CASSPVGTGHEKLFF	TGTGCCAGCAGTCCCGTCGGGACAGGGCATGAAAAACTGTTTTTT
.	TRBV7-6	.	TRBJ2-7	CASSLGVSYEQYF	TGTGCCAGCAGCTTGGGGGTCTCCTACGAGCAGTACTTC
.	TRBV18	.	TRBJ1-5	CASSPSGAASNQPQHF	TGTGCCAGCTCACCATCAGGGGCCGCGAGCAATCAGCCCCAGCATTTT
.	TRBV29-1	.	TRBJ1-2	CSVRVEGNYGYTF	TGCAGCGTTAGGGTGGAGGGGAACTATGGCTACACCTTC